These 18 T cell receptor beta chains were all obtained from the same sample, sequenced in a study of OX40 agonist ivuxolimab in advanced cancers. This table comes from immunoSEQ multiplex PCR, and its TCRdb copy is limited to in-frame clones, with some not included. The sample lists tens of thousands of clones, roughly 89% seen once, with 0.92% in the top ten. The sequencing here drew on CD4+ or CD8+ T cells sorted from blood, taken in a trial of the OX40 agonist ivuxolimab. These receptors were taken from an adult with an advanced solid tumor such as melanoma, head and neck, liver or kidney cancer.

The V gene is TRBV19, the J gene TRBJ2-7; TRBD1 matches at 7 bases. The V gene end was trimmed by 1 base and the J gene end by 2 bases; junction bases not matched to a gene: 11. Germline lookup yields CDR1 LNHDA and CDR2 SQIVND (reference sequence). The CDR3 is 17 amino acids. The CDR3 DNA reads TGTGCCAGTAGTATAGTTTTTTTGGCAGGGGGACCCTACGAGCAGTACTTC. Amino acid sequence: CASSIVFLAGGPYEQYF.

This clone was seen once. The chain carries TRBV10-2 and TRBJ1-2, with unresolved D. With 4 bases removed from V and 3 bases from J, the gap between germline ends came to 3 bases. Germline CDR1 WSHSY, CDR2 SAAADI. This CDR3 spans 11 amino acids. CDR3 nucleotides: TGCGCCAGCAGTGTTGACTATGGCTACACCTTC. It yields the protein CASSVDYGYTF.

This chain joins TRBV10-3 and TRBJ2-5; D not resolved. The CDR3 loop spans 14 amino acids. Per germline, CDR1 ENHRY and CDR2 SYGVKD. The V end lost 2 bases, the J end lost 1 base, and 8 bases lay between the germline ends. The DNA of the CDR3 is TGTGCCATCAGTGAGACGGGCGTCCAAGAGACCCAGTACTTC. It translates to CAISETGVQETQYF.

The chain employs TRBV9 and TRBJ2-2; the D gene is possibly TRBD1 (6 bases). The CDR3 has 17 amino acids. The V end lost 4 bases, the J end lost 4 bases, and 20 bases lay between the germline ends. From germline, CDR1 is SGDLS and CDR2 YYNGEE. The CDR3 reads CASSSPGQQYFTGELFF. In DNA, the CDR3 is TGTGCCAGCAGCTCACCGGGACAACAGTACTTCACCGGGGAGCTGTTTTTT.

V gene TRBV4-1 combines with J gene TRBJ2-1; D unresolved. This CDR3 is built from 14 residues. Germline CDR1 is MGHRA and CDR2 is YSYEKL. The V gene lost 7 bases and the J gene lost 5 bases, with 15 bases spanning the gap. Here the CDR3 DNA reads TGCGCCAGCACATTCGGGCAGACCCACAATGAGCAGTTCTTC. It specifies CASTFGQTHNEQFF.

The gene calls are TRBV7-6 and TRBJ2-7; a weak D match, TRBD1 (7 bases). Deletions cut 4 bases from V and 3 bases from J, with 19 bases between. Germline loops: CDR1 SGHVS, CDR2 FNYEAQ. This CDR3 region has 16 residues. For the CDR3, the DNA is TGTGCCAGCAGCTCCGGAGGGCGGACAGGAGGCTACGAGCAGTACTTC. Protein: CASSSGGRTGGYEQYF. The full variable domain, its missing parts supplied by reference TRBV7-6 and TRBJ2-7, is GAGVSQSPRYKVTKRGQDVALRCDPISGHVSLYWYRQALGQGPEFLTYFNYEAQQDKSGLPNDRFSAERPEGSISTLTIQRTEQRDSAMYRCASSSGGRTGGYEQYFGPGTRLTVT.

The J gene is TRBJ1-6, the V gene TRBV2; no definite D call. Germline V gives CDR1 SNHLY, CDR2 FYNNEI. Between the trimmed V and J ends, which lost 3 bases and 7 bases, there was a span of 13 bases. This CDR3 has 15 amino acids. As DNA, the CDR3 is TGTGCCAGCAGTGAGGGCGGACGACTAAATTCACCCCTCCACTTT. It translates to CASSEGGRLNSPLHF.

This clone was seen more than once but under ten times. This chain joins TRBV25-1 and TRBJ2-3; the D is unclear. The CDR3 length is 16 residues. V was trimmed by 0 bases and J by 0 bases, leaving 10 bases between them. The germline CDR1 and CDR2 sequences are MGHDK and SYGVNS. CDR3 protein: CASSEYRDTSTDTQYF. The CDR3 DNA sequence: TGTGCCAGCAGTGAATATAGGGATACTAGCACAGATACGCAGTATTTT.

The rearrangement links TRBV5-4 to TRBJ1-6; D is undetermined. This CDR3 is built from 12 residues. The germline V gene encodes CDR1 SGHNT and CDR2 YYREEE (reference sequence). Trimming pared 4 bases from V and 8 bases from J, leaving 7 bases between. The CDR3 DNA is TGTGCCAGCAGCCGCCACGATTCACCCCTCCACTTT. Protein: CASSRHDSPLHF. Full variable domain (rest looked up from reference TRBV5-4 and TRBJ1-6): ETGVTQSPTHLIKTRGQQVTLRCSSQSGHNTVSWYQQALGQGPQFIFQYYREEENGRGNFPPRFSGLQFPNYSSELNVNALELDDSALYLCASSRHDSPLHFGNGTRLTVT.

This chain links TRBV7-9 with TRBJ1-4, with 9 positions matching TRBD1. In germline, CDR1 is SEHNR, CDR2 FQNEAQ (reference sequence). CDR3 size: 14 residues. J was trimmed by 6 bases and V by 5 bases; bases with no gene match: 4. Written as DNA, the CDR3 is TGTGCCAGCAGCAAACGGGACAGGGATGAAAAACTGTTTTTT. This codes for CASSKRDRDEKLFF.

V gene TRBV5-1 combines with J gene TRBJ2-1, with unresolved D. The germline gives CDR1 SGHRS, CDR2 YFSETQ. There are 11 residues in the CDR3. Trimming took off 4 bases at V and 8 bases at J, with 7 bases between the two ends. CDR3 loop: CASSDLDEQFF. The CDR3 DNA sequence: TGCGCCAGCAGCGACTTGGATGAGCAGTTCTTC.

The sample holds a few counts of this clone. The chain couples TRBV6-5 to TRBJ2-1; 9 bases agree with TRBD2. Trimming took 2 bases from V and 7 from J; bases not matched to a gene: 6. The CDR3 is made up of 15 amino acids. CDR1 MNHEY and CDR2 SVGAGI come from the germline V gene. The CDR3 DNA reads as TGTGCCAGCAGTTACCGTAGCGGGAGACGGAATGAGCAGTTCTTC. Translated, it gives CASSYRSGRRNEQFF.

This chain connects TRBV5-4 to TRBJ2-7; 11 positions match TRBD2. This CDR3 has 14 residues. The trim removed 4 bases at V and 6 bases at J, leaving 6 bases unmatched. The V gene's germline CDR1 is SGHNT and CDR2 YYREEE (reference sequence). The CDR3 protein is CASSQLAGVGEQYF. The CDR3 coding sequence is TGTGCCAGCAGCCAACTAGCGGGGGTAGGCGAGCAGTACTTC. The full variable domain, its missing parts supplied by reference TRBV5-4 and TRBJ2-7, is ETGVTQSPTHLIKTRGQQVTLRCSSQSGHNTVSWYQQALGQGPQFIFQYYREEENGRGNFPPRFSGLQFPNYSSELNVNALELDDSALYLCASSQLAGVGEQYFGPGTRLTVT.

The chain uses TRBV5-4 and TRBJ1-5, with D perhaps matching TRBD1 (6 bases). From germline, CDR1 is SGHNT and CDR2 YYREEE (reference sequence). V was cut by 0 bases and J by 1 base, with 17 bases left in between. The CDR3 spans 18 residues. CDR3 loop: CASSLGQGLFESNQPQHF. DNA for the CDR3: TGTGCCAGCAGCTTGGGGCAGGGGCTGTTCGAAAGCAATCAGCCCCAGCATTTT.

The chain is built from TRBV11-2 and TRBJ1-4; D not resolved. CDR3 size: 15 residues. Germline V gene data show CDR1 as SGHAT and CDR2 as FQNNGV. Deletions cut 1 base from V and 4 bases from J, with 10 bases between. In nucleotides, the CDR3 is TGTGCCAGCAGCTTAGGACTCACCGGTAATGAAAAACTGTTTTTT. It yields the protein CASSLGLTGNEKLFF.

The gene calls are TRBV6-5 and TRBJ2-5, with D tentatively TRBD2 (6 bases). Germline CDR1 MNHEY, CDR2 SVGAGI. This CDR3 region has 12 residues. V dropped 5 bases and J dropped 5 bases, with 9 bases sitting between them. CDR3 protein: CASSPGVETQYF. The CDR3 nucleotides are TGTGCCAGCAGTCCGGGGGTGGAGACCCAGTACTTC.

This chain connects TRBV27 to TRBJ2-7, with D maybe TRBD1 (6 bases). The CDR3 runs 14 residues. The V and J ends lost 2 bases and 6 bases respectively, with 14 bases between them. The germline V gene encodes CDR1 MNHEY and CDR2 SMNVEV (reference sequence). The CDR3 loop is CASSLNRARFEQYF. CDR3 coding DNA: TGTGCCAGCAGTTTAAACAGGGCCCGGTTCGAGCAGTACTTC.

The V and J genes are TRBV7-2 and TRBJ2-2; 7 nucleotides agree with TRBD1. The ends lost 3 bases at V and 4 bases at J; junction bases unmatched: 5. CDR3 length: 15 residues. Germline V gene sequence: CDR1 SGHTA, CDR2 FQGNSA. The CDR3 nucleotides read TGTGCCAGCAGCTTGAGGGGGCGCGGCACCGGGGAGCTGTTTTTT. It translates to CASSLRGRGTGELFF. Combining the CDR3 with reference TRBV7-2 and TRBJ2-2 gives the whole variable domain GAGVSQSPSNKVTEKGKDVELRCDPISGHTALYWYRQSLGQGLEFLIYFQGNSAPDKSGLPSDRFSAERTGGSVSTLTIQRTQQEDSAVYLCASSLRGRGTGELFFGEGSRLTVL.